This T cell receptor beta chain was identified during a study of T cell changes during pregnancy in multiple sclerosis. This CDR3 region has 15 residues. With 1 base removed from V and 4 bases from J, the gap between germline ends came to 8 bases. The germline V gene has CDR1 LNHDA and CDR2 SQIVND (reference sequence). Sequencing used immunoSEQ multiplex PCR; TCRdb keeps in-frame clones, though not all of them. The data show approximately 90,000 clones, with roughly 92% seen just once and 2% to 2.5% held by the top ten. The specimen comprised peripheral blood, sampled after pregnancy. The chain is built from TRBV19 and TRBJ2-6; D gene ambiguous. The origin of this receptor is a female donor with multiple sclerosis, enrolled in a pregnancy study. CDR3 in DNA: TGTGCCAGTAGTATAGGACAATCCGGGGCCAACGTCCTGACTTTC. Translating gives CASSIGQSGANVLTF.